These 15 T cell receptor beta chains came from one sample sequenced in a study of blood T cell repertoires in COVID-19. This table comes from immunoSEQ multiplex PCR, and its TCRdb copy is limited to in-frame clones, with some not included. The repertoire holds more than 250,000 clones, with roughly 85% as singletons. The sequenced sample consisted of peripheral blood. These receptors were taken from a man in his forties or fifties with active or convalescent COVID-19.

V usage is TRBV28 and J usage is TRBJ1-5; TRBD1 matches 7 bases. This CDR3 is built from 15 residues. J was trimmed by 7 bases and V by 6 bases; bases with no gene match: 12. Germline loops: CDR1 MDHEN, CDR2 SYDVKM. CDR3: CASRYGTAVGQPQHF. CDR3 bases: TGTGCCAGCAGATACGGGACAGCGGTAGGGCAGCCCCAGCATTTT.

The chain couples TRBV9 to TRBJ2-5; 8 nucleotides line up with TRBD2. Germline V gene sequence: CDR1 SGDLS, CDR2 YYNGEE. The CDR3 runs 19 residues. V lost 2 bases to trimming and J lost 1 base; unmatched junction nucleotides: 16. CDR3 region: CASSVAGGRFRGAQETQYF. In DNA, the CDR3 is TGTGCCAGCAGCGTCGCTGGCGGGAGGTTTCGAGGGGCCCAAGAGACCCAGTACTTC.

The rearrangement joins TRBV7-3 to TRBJ1-3; D is undetermined. The CDR3 has 14 amino acids. The V gene's germline CDR1 is SGHTA and CDR2 FQGTGA. V was trimmed by 5 bases and J by 0 bases, leaving 8 bases between them. The CDR3 reads CASSEQSSGNTIYF. CDR3 sequence (DNA): TGTGCCAGCAGCGAACAAAGCTCTGGAAACACCATATATTTT.

The chain carries TRBV15 and TRBJ1-2, with D hard to call. The V and J ends lost 6 bases and 0 bases respectively, with 11 bases between them. CDR3 length: 14 residues. In germline, CDR1 is LNHNV, CDR2 YYDKDF (reference sequence). CDR3: CATRISRANYGYTF. In nucleotides, the CDR3 is TGTGCCACCAGAATTTCGCGGGCTAACTATGGCTACACCTTC.

The chain recombines TRBV4-3 with TRBJ2-7; D is perhaps TRBD2 (6 bases). The CDR3 has 19 amino acids. Trimming cost V 1 base and J 4 bases, with 26 bases left between them. Germline-derived CDR1 and CDR2 are LGHNA and YSLEER. The CDR3 here is CASSQGTLTSRIGSYEQYF. CDR3 DNA sequence: TGCGCCAGCAGCCAAGGCACGCTGACTAGTAGAATCGGCTCATACGAGCAGTACTTC.

The J gene is TRBJ2-2, the V gene TRBV20-1; TRBD2 matches at 10 bases. This CDR3 comprises 15 residues. The V gene's germline CDR1 is DFQATT and CDR2 SNEGSKA (reference sequence). V lost 3 bases to trimming and J lost 7 bases; unmatched junction nucleotides: 8. CDR3 in DNA: TGCAGTGCTAGTAGAGCGGGAGGGCCTGGCGGGGAGCTGTTTTTT. Translated, it gives CSASRAGGPGGELFF.

The chain employs TRBV25-1 and TRBJ2-3, with D uncertain. Germline V gives CDR1 MGHDK, CDR2 SYGVNS. Between the trimmed V and J ends, which lost 8 bases and 8 bases, there was a span of 14 bases. CDR3 length equals 12 residues. CDR3 nucleotide sequence: TGTGCCAGCCTGAGCCCTTTCCGTACGCAGTATTTT. Amino acids: CASLSPFRTQYF. Based on the CDR3 plus reference TRBV25-1 and TRBJ2-3, the full variable domain is EADIYQTPRYLVIGTGKKITLECSQTMGHDKMYWYQQDPGMELHLIHYSYGVNSTEKGDLSSESTVSRIRTEHFPLTLESARPSHTSQYLCASLSPFRTQYFGPGTRLTVL.

The chain carries TRBV30 and TRBJ1-3, with no clear D. Germline-derived CDR1 and CDR2 are GTSNPN and SVGIG (reference sequence). Trimming removed 3 bases at V and 2 bases at J, with 2 bases between. This CDR3 has 11 amino acids. CDR3 amino acids: CAWSAGNTIYF. The CDR3 DNA sequence: TGTGCCTGGAGCGCTGGAAACACCATATATTTT.

Here the CDR3 DNA reads TGTGCCAGCAGCTCTACAGGGGGGGAGACCCAGTACTTC. Translation: CASSSTGGETQYF. The chain links TRBV11-3 to TRBJ2-5, with 8 bases fitting TRBD1. The CDR3 sequence is 13 residues long. Germline loops: CDR1 SGHNT, CDR2 YENEEA. Germline trimming cut 4 bases from V and 5 bases from J; bases unmatched to any gene: 3.

The V gene is TRBV6-2 or TRBV6-3, the J gene TRBJ2-3, with D hard to call. This CDR3 has 16 amino acids. V gave up 5 bases and J gave up 1 base, with 16 bases separating them. The V gene's germline CDR1 is MNHEY and CDR2 SVGEGT. The DNA of the CDR3 is TGTGCCAGCAGTAGACTCGGCGGTTTGGGCACAGATACGCAGTATTTT. Residues: CASSRLGGLGTDTQYF.

This clone has more than one count but fewer than ten. DNA of the CDR3: TGTGCCAGTTCGTCCGAGGGATATGGCTACACCTTC. Translated: CASSSEGYGYTF. The V gene is TRBV6-5, the J gene TRBJ1-2; D gene ambiguous. Per the germline V gene, CDR1 is MNHEY and CDR2 is SVGAGI. V dropped 9 bases and J dropped 5 bases, with 13 bases sitting between them. The CDR3 has 12 residues.

The chain recombines TRBV19 with TRBJ1-1; unclear D gene. This CDR3 has 14 amino acids. V was shortened by 5 bases and J by 0 bases, with 10 bases between the two germline ends. CDR1 is LNHDA, CDR2 SQIVND, per germline (reference sequence). CDR3 sequence: CASSFGEMNTEAFF. CDR3 DNA: TGTGCCAGTAGTTTCGGGGAAATGAACACTGAAGCTTTCTTT.

The V gene is TRBV4-1, the J gene TRBJ2-3, with D maybe TRBD1 (6 bases). The CDR3 is 14 residues long. In germline, CDR1 is MGHRA, CDR2 YSYEKL. The V gene lost 1 base and the J gene lost 2 bases, with 7 bases spanning the gap. The CDR3 spells CASSQGDNTDTQYF. The DNA for the CDR3 is TGCGCCAGCAGCCAAGGGGACAACACAGATACGCAGTATTTT.

The rearrangement uses TRBV30 and TRBJ1-2; 9 bases are shared with TRBD1. The CDR3 loop spans 12 amino acids. CDR1 and CDR2 from the germline V gene are GTSNPN and SVGIG (reference sequence). V shed 5 bases and J 8 bases; nucleotides not matched to a gene: 6. The CDR3 reads CAWGTGGKGYTF. The CDR3 DNA follows: TGTGCCTGGGGTACAGGGGGCAAAGGCTACACCTTC. Looking up the rest from reference TRBV30 and TRBJ1-2 gives the full variable domain: SQTIHQWPATLVQPVGSPLSLECTVEGTSNPNLYWYRQAAGRGLQLLFYSVGIGQISSEVPQNLSASRPQDRQFILSSKKLLLSDSGFYLCAWGTGGKGYTFGSGTRLTVV.

V gene TRBV16 combines with J gene TRBJ1-5; 9 bases are a match to TRBD1. V dropped 3 bases and J dropped 6; count of bases not matched to a gene: 0. Germline V CDR1 and CDR2: KGHSY, FQNENV. The CDR3 runs to 13 residues. Written as DNA, the CDR3 is TGTGCCAGCAGCCAGGACAGGGGTCAGCCCCAGCATTTT. Protein: CASSQDRGQPQHF. The complete variable domain, with remaining parts taken from reference TRBV16 and TRBJ1-5, reads GEEVAQTPKHLVRGEGQKAKLYCAPIKGHSYVFWYQQVLKNEFKFLISFQNENVFDETGMPKERFSAKCLPNSPCSLEIQATKLEDSAVYFCASSQDRGQPQHFGDGTRLSIL.